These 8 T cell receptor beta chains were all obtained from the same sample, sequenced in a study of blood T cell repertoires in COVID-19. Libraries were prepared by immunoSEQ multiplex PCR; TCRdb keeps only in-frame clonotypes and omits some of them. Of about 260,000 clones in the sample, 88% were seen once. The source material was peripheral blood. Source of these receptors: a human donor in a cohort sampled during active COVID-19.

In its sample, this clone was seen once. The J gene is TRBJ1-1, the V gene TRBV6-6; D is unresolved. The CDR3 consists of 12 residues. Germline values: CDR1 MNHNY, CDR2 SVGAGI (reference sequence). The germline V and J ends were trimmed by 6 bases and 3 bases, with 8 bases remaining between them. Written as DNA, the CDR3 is TGTGCCAGCAGGTTACAAGACACTGAAGCTTTCTTT. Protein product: CASRLQDTEAFF.

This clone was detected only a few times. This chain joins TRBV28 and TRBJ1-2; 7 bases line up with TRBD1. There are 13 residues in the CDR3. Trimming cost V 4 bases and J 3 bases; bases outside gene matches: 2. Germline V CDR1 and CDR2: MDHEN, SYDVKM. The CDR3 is CASSWDSHYGYTF. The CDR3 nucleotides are TGTGCCAGCAGTTGGGACAGCCACTATGGCTACACCTTC.

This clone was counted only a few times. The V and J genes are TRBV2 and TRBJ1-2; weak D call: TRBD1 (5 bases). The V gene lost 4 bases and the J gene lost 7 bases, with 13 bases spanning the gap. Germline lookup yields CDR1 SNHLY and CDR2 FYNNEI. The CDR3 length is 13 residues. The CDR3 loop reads CASSGGPMLGYTF. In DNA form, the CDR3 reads TGTGCCAGCAGTGGGGGCCCAATGCTTGGCTACACCTTC.

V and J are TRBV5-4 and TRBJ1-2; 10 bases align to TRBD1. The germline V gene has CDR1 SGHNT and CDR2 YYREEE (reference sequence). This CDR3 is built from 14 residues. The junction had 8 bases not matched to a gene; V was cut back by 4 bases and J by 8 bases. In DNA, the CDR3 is TGTGCCAGCAGCCCTGGACAGGGGGAGGACGGCTACACCTTC. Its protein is CASSPGQGEDGYTF.

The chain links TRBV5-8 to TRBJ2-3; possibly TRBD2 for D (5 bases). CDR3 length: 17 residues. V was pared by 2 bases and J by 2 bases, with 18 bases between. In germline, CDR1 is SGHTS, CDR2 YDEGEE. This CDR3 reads CASSLMADSTHTDTQYF. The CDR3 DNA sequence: TGTGCCAGCAGCTTAATGGCGGACTCGACGCACACAGATACGCAGTATTTT.

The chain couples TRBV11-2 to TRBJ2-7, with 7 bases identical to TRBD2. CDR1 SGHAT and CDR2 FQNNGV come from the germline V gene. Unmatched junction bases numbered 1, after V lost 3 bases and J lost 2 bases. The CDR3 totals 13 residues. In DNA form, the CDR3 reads TGTGCCAGCAGCTTCGGGGGGACCTACGAGCAGTACTTC. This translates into CASSFGGTYEQYF.

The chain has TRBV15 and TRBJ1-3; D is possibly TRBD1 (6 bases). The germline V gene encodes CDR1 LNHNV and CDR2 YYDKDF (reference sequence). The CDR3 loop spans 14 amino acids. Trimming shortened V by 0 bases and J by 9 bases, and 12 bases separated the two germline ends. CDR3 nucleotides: TGTGCCACCAGCAGAGATTTAACAGGGAGCACCATATATTTT. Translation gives CATSRDLTGSTIYF.

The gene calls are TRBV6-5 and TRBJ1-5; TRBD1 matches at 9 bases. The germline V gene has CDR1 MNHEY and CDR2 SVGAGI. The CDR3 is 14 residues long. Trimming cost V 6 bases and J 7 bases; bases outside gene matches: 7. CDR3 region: CASRAGTGSQPQHF. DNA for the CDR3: TGTGCCAGCAGGGCCGGGACAGGGAGCCAGCCCCAGCATTTT.